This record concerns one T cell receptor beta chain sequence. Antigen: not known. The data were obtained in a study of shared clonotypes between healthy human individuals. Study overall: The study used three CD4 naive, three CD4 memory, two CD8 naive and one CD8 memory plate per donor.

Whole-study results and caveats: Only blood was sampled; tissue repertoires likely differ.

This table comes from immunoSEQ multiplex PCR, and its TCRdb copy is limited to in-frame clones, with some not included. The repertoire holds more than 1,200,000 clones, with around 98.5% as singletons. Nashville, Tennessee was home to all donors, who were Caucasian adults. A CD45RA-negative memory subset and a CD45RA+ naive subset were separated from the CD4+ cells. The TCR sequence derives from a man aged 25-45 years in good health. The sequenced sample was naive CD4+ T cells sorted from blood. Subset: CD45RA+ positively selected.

In DNA, the CDR3 is TGTGCCAGCAGCGTAGAGTCTAGCGGGACCCGCGAGCAGTTCTTC. It specifies CASSVESSGTREQFF. V is TRBV9 and J is TRBJ2-1, with TRBD2 matching over 9 bases. The CDR3 extends over 15 amino acids. Germline V gene lookup returns CDR1 SGDLS and CDR2 YYNGEE. The ends lost 0 bases at V and 10 bases at J; junction bases unmatched: 8.